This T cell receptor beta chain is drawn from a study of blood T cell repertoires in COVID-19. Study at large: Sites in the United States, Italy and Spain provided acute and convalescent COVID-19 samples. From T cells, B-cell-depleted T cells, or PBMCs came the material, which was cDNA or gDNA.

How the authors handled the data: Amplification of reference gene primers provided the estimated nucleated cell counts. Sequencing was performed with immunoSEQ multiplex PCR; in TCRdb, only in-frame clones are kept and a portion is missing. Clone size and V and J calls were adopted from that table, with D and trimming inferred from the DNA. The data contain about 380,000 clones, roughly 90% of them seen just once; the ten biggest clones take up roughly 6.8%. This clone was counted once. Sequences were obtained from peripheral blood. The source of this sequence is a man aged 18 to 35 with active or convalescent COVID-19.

CDR3 DNA sequence: TGTGCCAGCAGCCAAGTCCTAAACAGGGCGACCTATAATTCACCCCTCCACTTT. Protein product: CASSQVLNRATYNSPLHF. The genes are TRBV4-2 and TRBJ1-6; a weak D match, TRBD1 (6 bases). V was cut by 1 base and J by 2 bases, with 15 bases left in between. Looked up from germline, CDR1 is LGHNA and CDR2 is YNFKEQ. CDR3 length: 18 residues.